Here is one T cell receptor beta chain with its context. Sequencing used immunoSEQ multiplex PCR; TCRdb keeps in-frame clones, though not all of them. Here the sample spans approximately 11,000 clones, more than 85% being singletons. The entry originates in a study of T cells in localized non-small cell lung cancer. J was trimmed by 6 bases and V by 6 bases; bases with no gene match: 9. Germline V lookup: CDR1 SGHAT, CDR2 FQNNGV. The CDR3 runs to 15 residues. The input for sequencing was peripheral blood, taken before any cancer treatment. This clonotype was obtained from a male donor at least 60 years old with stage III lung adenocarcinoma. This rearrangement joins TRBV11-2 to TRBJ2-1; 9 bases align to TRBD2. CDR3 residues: CASSYQVAGANEQFF. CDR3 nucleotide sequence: TGTGCCAGCAGTTATCAGGTAGCGGGAGCCAATGAGCAGTTCTTC.